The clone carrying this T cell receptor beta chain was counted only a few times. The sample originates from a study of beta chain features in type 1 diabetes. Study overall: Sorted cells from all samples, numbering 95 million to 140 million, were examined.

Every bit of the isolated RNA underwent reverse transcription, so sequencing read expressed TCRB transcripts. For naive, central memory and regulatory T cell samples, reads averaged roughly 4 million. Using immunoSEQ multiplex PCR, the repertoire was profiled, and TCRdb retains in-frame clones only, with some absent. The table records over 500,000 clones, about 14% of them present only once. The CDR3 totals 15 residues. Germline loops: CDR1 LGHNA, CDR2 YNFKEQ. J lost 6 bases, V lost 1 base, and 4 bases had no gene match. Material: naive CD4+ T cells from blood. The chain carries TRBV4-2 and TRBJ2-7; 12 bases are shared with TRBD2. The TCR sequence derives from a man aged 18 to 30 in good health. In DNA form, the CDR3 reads TGTGCCAGCAGCCAAGGACTAGCGGGGGTTGGCGAGCAGTACTTC. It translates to CASSQGLAGVGEQYF.